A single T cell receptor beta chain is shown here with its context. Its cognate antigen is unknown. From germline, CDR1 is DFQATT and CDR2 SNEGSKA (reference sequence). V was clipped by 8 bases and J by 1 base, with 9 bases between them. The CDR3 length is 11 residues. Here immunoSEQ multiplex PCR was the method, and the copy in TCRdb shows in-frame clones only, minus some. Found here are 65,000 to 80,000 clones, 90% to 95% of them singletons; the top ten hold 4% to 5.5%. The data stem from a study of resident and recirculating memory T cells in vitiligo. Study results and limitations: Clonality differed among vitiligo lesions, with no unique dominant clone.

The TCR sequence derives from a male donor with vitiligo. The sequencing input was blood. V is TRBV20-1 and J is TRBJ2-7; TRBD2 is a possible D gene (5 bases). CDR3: CSPGSSYEQYF. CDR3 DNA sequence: TGCAGTCCGGGATCGTCCTACGAGCAGTACTTC.